The source of this T cell receptor (beta chain) is a study of shared clonotypes between healthy human individuals. Clones were read by immunoSEQ multiplex PCR, and TCRdb kept only the in-frame ones, dropping some. The sample records under 850,000 clones, 90% to 95% being singletons. Naive CD8 cells lacked CD45RO and underwent positive selection for CCR7, leaving out terminally differentiated effector memory CD45RA+ cells. The CDR3 sequence is 16 residues long. CDR1 is SEHNR, CDR2 FQNEAQ, per germline (reference sequence). Trimming stripped 5 bases from V and 4 bases from J, with 20 bases between. This chain joins TRBV7-9 and TRBJ1-2; the D gene is possibly TRBD1 (6 bases). The TCR sequence derives from a man aged 30 to 45 in good health. The material sequenced was naive CD8+ T cells sorted from blood. CDR3 loop: CASSPADSRLFYGYTF. The CDR3 DNA is TGTGCCAGCAGCCCGGCGGACAGCCGTCTCTTCTATGGCTACACCTTC.